A selection of T cell receptor beta chains follows, all from one sample in a study of human T cells and chemical hapten exposure. Each CDR3 protein gets one entry after TCRdb re-called the RACE reads with MiXCR. Altogether 60,000 to 90,000 distinct CDR3 sequences are present, roughly 7.9% being singletons, with the ten largest covering about 1.7%. The sample consisted of whole blood. Receptors were obtained from a female donor in good health. Some clones in this sample may be carry-over from other donors' samples. The CDR3 runs from the conserved cysteine through the conserved F or W. The order of the fields is D gene, CDR3 length, clone size, V gene, J gene, CDR3 protein, CDR3 DNA. D genes are given only for firm matches. Not all rows give a size; the values are once, few, many and, for expanded clones, a class.

>TRBD2|18|-|TRBV4-2|TRBJ2-1
CASSQEMTSGGLYNEQFF
TGTGCCAGCAGCCAAGAGATGACTAGCGGGGGTCTCTACAATGAGCAGTTCTTC
>TRBD2|17|-|TRBV7-2|TRBJ2-3
CASSLGRTSGGTDTQYF
TGTGCCAGCAGCTTAGGTAGGACTAGCGGAGGCACAGATACGCAGTATTTT
>-|12|many|TRBV29-1|TRBJ2-3
CSVEGGADTQYF
TGCAGCGTTGAAGGGGGGGCAGATACGCAGTATTTT
>-|13|-|TRBV30|TRBJ1-4
CAWSVQGGEKLFF
TGTGCCTGGAGTGTACAAGGGGGAGAAAAACTGTTTTTT
>-|17|few|TRBV12-3/TRBV12-4|TRBJ2-3
CASSLNKGGVGVDTQYF
TGTGCCAGCAGTTTAAACAAGGGGGGCGTCGGTGTAGATACGCAGTATTTT
>TRBD1|15|many|TRBV20-1|TRBJ1-6
CSAAPGTGGNSPLHF
TGCAGTGCTGCACCAGGGACAGGGGGAAATTCACCCCTCCACTTT
>TRBD2|18|-|TRBV12-3/TRBV12-4|TRBJ2-4
CASSTLWDGTMSKNIQYF
TGTGCCAGCAGTACCCTATGGGACGGGACTATGAGCAAAAACATTCAGTACTTC
>-|14|many|TRBV20-1|TRBJ2-3
CSARTTPMADTQYF
TGCAGTGCGCGGACAACCCCCATGGCAGATACGCAGTATTTT
>TRBD1|17|-|TRBV28|TRBJ1-5
CASSFRDSILSNQPQHF
TGTGCCAGCAGTTTTAGGGACAGCATACTTAGCAATCAGCCCCAGCATTTT
>-|13|-|TRBV7-2|TRBJ2-3
CASSPSLTDTQYF
TGTGCCAGCAGCCCAAGTCTCACAGATACGCAGTATTTT
>-|14|many|TRBV6-2/TRBV6-3|TRBJ2-3
CASSWGGAGVTQYF
TGTGCCAGCAGCTGGGGCGGGGCTGGGGTTACGCAGTATTTT
>-|14|few|TRBV20-1|TRBJ2-7
CSARPSSAFYEQYF
TGCAGTGCTAGACCTAGCTCAGCCTTTTACGAGCAGTACTTC
>TRBD1|15|many|TRBV5-1|TRBJ1-2
CASSTKRTGHYGYTF
TGCGCCAGCAGCACTAAAAGGACAGGGCACTATGGCTACACCTTC
>-|13|many|TRBV20-1|TRBJ2-7
CSARDSQYYEQYF
TGCAGTGCTAGAGACAGCCAATACTACGAGCAGTACTTC
>-|14|few|TRBV4-1|TRBJ2-3
CASSPRITATTQYF
TGCGCCAGCAGCCCTCGCATAACAGCTACTACGCAGTATTTT
>-|14|few|TRBV7-8|TRBJ2-5
CASNDRLYQETQYF
TGTGCCAGCAACGACCGACTGTACCAAGAGACCCAGTACTTC
>TRBD1|16|-|TRBV4-2|TRBJ1-5
CASSLNQGAGNQPQNF
TGTGCCAGCAGCCTAAATCAGGGGGCCGGCAATCAGCCCCAGAATTTT
>TRBD2|19|few|TRBV12-3/TRBV12-4|TRBJ2-3
CASSFALAGGPTGTDTQYF
TGTGCCAGCAGTTTCGCCCTAGCGGGGGGGCCTACCGGCACAGATACGCAGTATTTT
>-|15|many|TRBV7-8|TRBJ1-5
CASSFTDGNNQPQHF
TGTGCCAGCAGCTTCACGGACGGAAACAATCAGCCCCAGCATTTT
>-|12|many|TRBV6-2/TRBV6-3|TRBJ1-1
CASSLTTVEAFF
TGTGCCAGCAGTCTCACGACAGTTGAAGCTTTCTTT
>-|15|few|TRBV5-6|TRBJ1-1
CASSLGQPGGAEAFF
TGTGCCAGCAGCTTGGGTCAGCCGGGGGGGGCTGAAGCTTTCTTT
>TRBD2|13|few|TRBV20-1|TRBJ2-3
CSASLAGVDTQYF
TGCAGTGCTAGCCTAGCGGGCGTAGATACGCAGTATTTT
>-|17|-|TRBV9|TRBJ2-5
CASSADRDTAYQETQYF
TGTGCCAGCAGCGCCGACCGGGACACAGCATACCAAGAGACCCAGTACTTC
>-|13|many|TRBV6-5|TRBJ1-1
CASSYEGNTEAFF
TGTGCCAGCAGTTACGAGGGGAACACTGAAGCTTTCTTT
>-|15|many|TRBV27|TRBJ1-1
CASSPNLSHRTEAFF
TGTGCCAGCAGTCCTAACCTTTCTCACAGGACTGAAGCTTTCTTT
>-|11|few|TRBV20-1|TRBJ2-7
CSASSGLEQYF
TGCAGTGCTAGTTCTGGATTGGAGCAGTACTTC
>TRBD1|17|-|TRBV7-2|TRBJ2-6
CASSLNRGRAGANVLTF
TGTGCCAGCAGCTTAAACAGGGGGCGGGCTGGGGCCAACGTCCTGACTTTC
>-|15|-|TRBV12-3/TRBV12-4|TRBJ2-6
CASRTFSSGANVLTF
TGTGCCAGCCGTACTTTCAGCTCTGGGGCCAACGTCCTGACTTTC
>TRBD1|14|few|TRBV6-5|TRBJ1-6
CASSYSTGDSPLHF
TGTGCCAGCAGTTACTCAACAGGGGATTCACCCCTCCACTTT
>-|14|-|TRBV7-2|TRBJ2-7
CASSLVAPTYEQYF
TGTGCCAGCAGCTTAGTAGCGCCCACCTACGAGCAGTACTTC
>TRBD2|16|many|TRBV4-3|TRBJ2-5
CASSQGLAGGQETQYF
TGCGCCAGCAGCCAAGGACTTGCGGGGGGGCAAGAGACCCAGTACTTC
>-|14|few|TRBV27|TRBJ1-3
CASSLGGPGNTIYF
TGTGCCAGCAGTTTAGGGGGGCCTGGAAACACCATATATTTT
>-|13|few|TRBV12-3/TRBV12-4|TRBJ2-5
CASSFRYQETQYF
TGTGCCAGCAGTTTTAGGTACCAAGAGACCCAGTACTTC
>-|13|-|TRBV6-6|TRBJ2-5
CASSYGGSETQYF
TGTGCCAGCAGTTACGGGGGGAGCGAGACCCAGTACTTC
>-|15|many|TRBV5-1|TRBJ2-5
CASSPPPGGRETQYF
TGCGCCAGCAGCCCGCCCCCGGGTGGCCGAGAGACCCAGTACTTC
>-|14|many|TRBV20-1|TRBJ1-2
CSARLQGRRDGYTF
TGCAGTGCTAGACTGCAGGGCAGGCGCGATGGCTACACCTTC
>-|15|-|TRBV12-3/TRBV12-4|TRBJ1-6
CASSRYGIYNSPLHF
TGTGCCAGCAGCCGGTACGGCATCTATAATTCACCCCTCCACTTT
>-|17|-|TRBV7-9|TRBJ1-1
CASSPIGTNSPNTEAFF
TGTGCCAGCAGCCCCATCGGGACCAATTCTCCGAACACTGAAGCTTTCTTT
>TRBD1|16|-|TRBV12-3/TRBV12-4|TRBJ1-5
CASSLSQGEWYQPQHF
TGTGCCAGCAGTTTAAGCCAGGGGGAGTGGTATCAGCCCCAGCATTTT
>TRBD1|15|many|TRBV5-1|TRBJ1-6
CASSLQGQGLSPLHF
TGCGCCAGCAGCTTACAGGGACAGGGGCTTTCACCCCTCCACTTT
>TRBD1|12|many|TRBV7-8|TRBJ2-1
CASSSRGNEQFF
TGTGCCAGCAGCTCCAGGGGGAATGAGCAGTTCTTC
>TRBD2|18|few|TRBV4-3|TRBJ2-3
CASSQDLPSGGGTDTQYF
TGCGCCAGCAGCCAAGATTTGCCTAGCGGGGGGGGCACAGATACGCAGTATTTT
>-|15|many|TRBV7-9|TRBJ2-3
CASSLAVQGPDTQYF
TGTGCCAGCAGCTTAGCAGTTCAGGGGCCAGATACGCAGTATTTT
>-|13|many|TRBV28|TRBJ2-5
CASSLAGPGAQYF
TGTGCCAGCAGTTTAGCAGGGCCCGGCGCCCAGTACTTC
>-|14|few|TRBV7-3|TRBJ1-2
CASSPSRGRDGYTF
TGTGCCAGCAGTCCCAGCAGGGGCCGGGATGGCTACACCTTC
>-|14|-|TRBV20-1|TRBJ1-5
CSASRGALDQPQHF
TGCAGTGCTAGCAGAGGGGCCTTAGACCAGCCCCAGCATTTT
>-|15|many|TRBV7-2|TRBJ2-7
CASSYPGSNFYEQYF
TGTGCCAGCAGCTACCCCGGGAGTAACTTCTACGAGCAGTACTTC
>TRBD1|13|many|TRBV6-6|TRBJ1-1
CASSEGQGAEAFF
TGTGCCAGCAGTGAGGGACAGGGCGCTGAAGCTTTCTTT
>TRBD2|16|many|TRBV5-1|TRBJ2-7
CASSLRASGQNYEQYF
TGCGCCAGCAGCTTGAGGGCTAGCGGGCAAAACTACGAGCAGTACTTC